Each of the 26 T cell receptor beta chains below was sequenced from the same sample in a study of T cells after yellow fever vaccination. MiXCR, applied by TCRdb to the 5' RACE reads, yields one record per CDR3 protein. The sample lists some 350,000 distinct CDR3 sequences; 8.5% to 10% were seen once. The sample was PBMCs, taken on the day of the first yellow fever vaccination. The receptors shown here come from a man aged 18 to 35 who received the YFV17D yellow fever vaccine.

For the CDR3, the DNA is TGTGCCAGCAGCTCTCCTTCCGGGGGAGCCTACGAGCAGTACGTC. Protein product: CASSSPSGGAYEQYV. The rearrangement joins TRBV5-6 to TRBJ2-7; a possible D gene is TRBD2 (6 bases). CDR1 is SGHDT, CDR2 YYEEEE, per germline. The V end was cut by 3 bases, the J end by 2 bases, with 15 bases between. The CDR3 is 15 amino acids.

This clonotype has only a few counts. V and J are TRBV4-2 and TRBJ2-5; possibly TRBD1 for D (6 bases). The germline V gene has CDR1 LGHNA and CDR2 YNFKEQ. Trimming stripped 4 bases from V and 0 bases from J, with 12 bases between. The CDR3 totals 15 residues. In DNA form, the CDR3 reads TGTGCCAGCAGCCGTACGTGGGGGCACCAAGAGACCCAGTACTTC. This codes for CASSRTWGHQETQYF.

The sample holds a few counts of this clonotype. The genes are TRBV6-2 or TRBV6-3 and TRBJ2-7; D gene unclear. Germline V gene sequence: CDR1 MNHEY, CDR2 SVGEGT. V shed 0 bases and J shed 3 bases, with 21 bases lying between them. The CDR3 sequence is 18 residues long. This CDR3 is CASSYSTDNGPEHYEQYF. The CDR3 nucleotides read TGTGCCAGCAGTTACTCAACCGATAACGGACCGGAACACTACGAGCAGTACTTC.

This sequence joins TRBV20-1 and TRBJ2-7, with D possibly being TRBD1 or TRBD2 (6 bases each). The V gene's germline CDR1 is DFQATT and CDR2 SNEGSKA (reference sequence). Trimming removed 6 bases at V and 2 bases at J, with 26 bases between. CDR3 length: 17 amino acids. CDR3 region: CSAQFYGGEGGPYEQYV. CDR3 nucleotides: TGCAGTGCCCAGTTTTACGGCGGGGAAGGGGGGCCCTACGAGCAGTACGTC.

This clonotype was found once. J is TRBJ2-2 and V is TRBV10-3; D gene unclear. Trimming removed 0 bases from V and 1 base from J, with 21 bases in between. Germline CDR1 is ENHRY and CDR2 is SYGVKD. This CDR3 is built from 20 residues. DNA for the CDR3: TGTGCCATCAGTGAGTCGATCGGTTCTAGGTGGGTACGGAACACCGGGGAGCTGTTTTTT. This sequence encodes CAISESIGSRWVRNTGELFF.

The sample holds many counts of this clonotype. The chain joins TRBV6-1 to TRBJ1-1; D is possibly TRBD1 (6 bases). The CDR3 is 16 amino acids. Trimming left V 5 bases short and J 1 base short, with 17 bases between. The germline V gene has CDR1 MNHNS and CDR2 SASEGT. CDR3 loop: CASSPLGGRGNTEAFF. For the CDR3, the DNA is TGTGCCAGCAGTCCGTTGGGGGGGCGAGGGAACACTGAAGCTTTCTTT.

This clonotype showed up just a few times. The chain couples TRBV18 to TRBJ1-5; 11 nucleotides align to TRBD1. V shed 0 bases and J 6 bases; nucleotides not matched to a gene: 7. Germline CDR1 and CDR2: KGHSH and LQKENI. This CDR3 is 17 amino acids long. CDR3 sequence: CASSPPGTGGEGQPQHF. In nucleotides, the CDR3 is TGTGCCAGCTCACCACCCGGGACAGGGGGAGAGGGTCAGCCCCAGCATTTT.

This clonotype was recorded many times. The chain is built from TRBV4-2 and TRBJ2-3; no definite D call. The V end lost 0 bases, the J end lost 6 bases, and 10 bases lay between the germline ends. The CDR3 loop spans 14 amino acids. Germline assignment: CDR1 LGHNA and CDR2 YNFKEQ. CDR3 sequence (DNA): TGTGCCAGCAGCCAAGATCCAACTACCGATACGCAGTATTTT. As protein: CASSQDPTTDTQYF.

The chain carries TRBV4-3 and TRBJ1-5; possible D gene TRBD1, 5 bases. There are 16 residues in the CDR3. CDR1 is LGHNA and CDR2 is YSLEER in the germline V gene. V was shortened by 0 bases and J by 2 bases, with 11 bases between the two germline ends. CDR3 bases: TGCGCCAGCAGCCAAGATGTGGGGGGTGGCAATCAGCCCCAGCATTTT. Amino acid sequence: CASSQDVGGGNQPQHF.

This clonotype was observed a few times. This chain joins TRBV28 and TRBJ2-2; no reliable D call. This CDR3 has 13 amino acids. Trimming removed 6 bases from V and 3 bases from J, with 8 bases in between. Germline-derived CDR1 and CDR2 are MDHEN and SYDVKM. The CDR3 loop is CASSNSDTGELFF. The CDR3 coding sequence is TGTGCCAGCAGCAACAGTGACACCGGGGAGCTGTTTTTT.

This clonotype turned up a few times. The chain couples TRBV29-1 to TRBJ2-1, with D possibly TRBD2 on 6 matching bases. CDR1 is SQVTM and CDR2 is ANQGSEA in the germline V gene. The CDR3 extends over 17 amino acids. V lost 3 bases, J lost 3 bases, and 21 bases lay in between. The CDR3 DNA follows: TGCAGCGTTGACGGAGGCGGGATTAAACGCCTCTACAATGAGCAGTTCTTC. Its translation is CSVDGGGIKRLYNEQFF.

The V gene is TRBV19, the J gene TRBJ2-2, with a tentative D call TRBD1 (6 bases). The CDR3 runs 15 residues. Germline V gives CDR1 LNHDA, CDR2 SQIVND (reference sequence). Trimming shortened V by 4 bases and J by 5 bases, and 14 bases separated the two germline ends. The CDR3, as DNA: TGTGCCAGTAGTACCCCCCGGACAGCTACCGGGGAGCTGTTTTTT. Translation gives CASSTPRTATGELFF.

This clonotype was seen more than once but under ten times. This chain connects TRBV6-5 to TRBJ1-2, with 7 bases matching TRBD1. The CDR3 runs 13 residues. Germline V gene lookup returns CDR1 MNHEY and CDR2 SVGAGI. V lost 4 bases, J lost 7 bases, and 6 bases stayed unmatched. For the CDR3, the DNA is TGTGCCAGCAGTTCGACAGGGCGCGGTGGCTACACCTTC. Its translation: CASSSTGRGGYTF.

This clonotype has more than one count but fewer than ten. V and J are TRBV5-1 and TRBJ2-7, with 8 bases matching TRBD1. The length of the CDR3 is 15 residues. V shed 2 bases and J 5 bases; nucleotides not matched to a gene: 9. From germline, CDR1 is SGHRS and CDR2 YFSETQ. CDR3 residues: CASSFYPGQGDEQYV. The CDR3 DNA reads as TGCGCCAGCAGCTTCTACCCTGGACAGGGCGACGAGCAGTACGTC.

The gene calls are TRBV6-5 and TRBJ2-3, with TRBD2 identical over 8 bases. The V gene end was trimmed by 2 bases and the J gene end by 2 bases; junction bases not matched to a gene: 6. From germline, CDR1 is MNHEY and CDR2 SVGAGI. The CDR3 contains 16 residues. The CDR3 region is CASSYIGGVNTDTQYF. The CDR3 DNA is TGTGCCAGCAGTTACATCGGGGGGGTTAACACAGATACGCAGTATTTT.

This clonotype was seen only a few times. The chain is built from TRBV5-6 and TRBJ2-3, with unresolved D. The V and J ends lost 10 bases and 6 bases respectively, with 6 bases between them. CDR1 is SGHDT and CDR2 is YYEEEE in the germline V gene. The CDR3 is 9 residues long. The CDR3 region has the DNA TGTGCCTCAGGCGATACGCAGTATTTT. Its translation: CASGDTQYF.

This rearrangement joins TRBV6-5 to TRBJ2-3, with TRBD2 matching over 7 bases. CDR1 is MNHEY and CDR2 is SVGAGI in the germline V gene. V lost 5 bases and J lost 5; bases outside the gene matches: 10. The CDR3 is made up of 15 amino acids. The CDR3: CASSNLGLGQDTQYF. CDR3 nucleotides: TGTGCCAGCAGTAACCTTGGACTAGGCCAAGATACGCAGTATTTT.

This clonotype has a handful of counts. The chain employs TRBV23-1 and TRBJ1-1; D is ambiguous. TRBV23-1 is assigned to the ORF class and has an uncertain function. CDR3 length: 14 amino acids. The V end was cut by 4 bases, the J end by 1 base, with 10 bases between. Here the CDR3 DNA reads TGCGCCAGCAGTCTGGAGGAGCGGAACACTGAAGCTTTCTTT. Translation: CASSLEERNTEAFF.

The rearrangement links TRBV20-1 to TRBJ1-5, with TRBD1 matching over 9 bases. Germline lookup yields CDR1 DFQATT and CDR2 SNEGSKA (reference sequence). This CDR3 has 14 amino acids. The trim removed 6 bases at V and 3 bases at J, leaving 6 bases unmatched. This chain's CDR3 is CSAARTGANQPQHF. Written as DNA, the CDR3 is TGCAGTGCAGCACGGACAGGGGCCAATCAGCCCCAGCATTTT.

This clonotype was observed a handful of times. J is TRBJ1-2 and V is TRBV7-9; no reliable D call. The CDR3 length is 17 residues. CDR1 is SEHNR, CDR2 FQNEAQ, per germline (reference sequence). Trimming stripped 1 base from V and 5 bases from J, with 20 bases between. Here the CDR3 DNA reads TGTGCCAGCAGCTTAGGCGCATCGTTCACGAATAGATATGGCTACACCTTC. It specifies CASSLGASFTNRYGYTF.

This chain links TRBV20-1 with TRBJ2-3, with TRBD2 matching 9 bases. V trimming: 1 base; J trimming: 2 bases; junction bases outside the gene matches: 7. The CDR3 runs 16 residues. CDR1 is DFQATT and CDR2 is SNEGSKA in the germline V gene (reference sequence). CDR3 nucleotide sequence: TGCAGTGCTAGAGTGGGAACTAGCGGGCTCACAGATACGCAGTATTTT. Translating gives CSARVGTSGLTDTQYF.

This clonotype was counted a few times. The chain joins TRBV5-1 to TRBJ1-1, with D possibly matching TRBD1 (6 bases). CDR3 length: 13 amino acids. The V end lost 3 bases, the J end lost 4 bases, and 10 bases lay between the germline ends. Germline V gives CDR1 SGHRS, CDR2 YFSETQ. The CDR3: CASSSQGSTEAFF. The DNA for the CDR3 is TGCGCCAGCAGCTCCCAGGGGAGCACTGAAGCTTTCTTT.

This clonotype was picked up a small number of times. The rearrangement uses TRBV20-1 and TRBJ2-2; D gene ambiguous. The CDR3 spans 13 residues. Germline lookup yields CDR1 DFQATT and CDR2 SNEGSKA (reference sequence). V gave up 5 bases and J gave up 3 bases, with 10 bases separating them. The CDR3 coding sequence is TGCAGTGCTCCCGAGCCGTACACCGGGGAGCTGTTTTTT. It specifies CSAPEPYTGELFF.

The CDR3, as DNA: TGCGCCAGCAGCCAAGATTGGAGGCGTGGAAAGCGGGCCACCGGGGAGCTGTTTTTT. This codes for CASSQDWRRGKRATGELFF. V usage is TRBV4-3 and J usage is TRBJ2-2; a weak D match, TRBD2 (6 bases). Germline V gives CDR1 LGHNA, CDR2 YSLEER. V was clipped by 0 bases and J by 4 bases, with 21 bases between them. The CDR3 totals 19 residues.

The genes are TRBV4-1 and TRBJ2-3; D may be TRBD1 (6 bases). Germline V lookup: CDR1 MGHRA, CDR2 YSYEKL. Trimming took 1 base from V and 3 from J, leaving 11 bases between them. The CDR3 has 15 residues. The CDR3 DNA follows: TGCGCCAGCAGCCAAGCGGTGACAGGAACAGATACGCAGTATTTT. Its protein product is CASSQAVTGTDTQYF.

CDR3 region: CSAKERGAFYGEQYV. The CDR3, as DNA: TGCAGTGCTAAGGAGCGGGGGGCCTTCTACGGCGAGCAGTACGTC. The chain links TRBV20-1 to TRBJ2-7; TRBD2 matches 9 bases. The CDR3 spans 15 residues. CDR1 is DFQATT and CDR2 is SNEGSKA in the germline V gene (reference sequence). The V and J ends lost 4 bases and 6 bases, in that order; junction bases with no gene match: 13.